This TCR beta chain was identified during a study of response to subunit inactivated influenza vaccine. General study results and limits: A suggestion made by the authors is that each seasonal influenza vaccination recruits few new T cells.

This clonotype was seen repeatedly, ten times or more. Its specificity is not known. TCRdb reprocessed the RT-PCR reads with MiXCR, giving one entry per CDR3 protein. The table includes around 580,000 distinct CDR3 sequences, around 15% detected once. The germline V gene encodes CDR1 KGHDR and CDR2 SFDVKD. Trimming removed 4 bases at V and 1 base at J, with 14 bases between. CDR3 length: 16 amino acids. The receptor was isolated from a man aged 45 to 65 who received an inactivated influenza vaccine. V gene TRBV24-1 combines with J gene TRBJ2-3; D might be TRBD2 (6 bases). The sequenced sample was PBMCs from blood, obtained 11 to 12 days after vaccination. CDR3 sequence reads: CATSDPGEKGTDTQYF. The CDR3 region has the DNA TGTGCCACCAGTGACCCGGGAGAAAAGGGCACAGATACGCAGTATTTT.